The present TCR beta chain was sequenced within a study of blood T cell repertoires in COVID-19. Overall study context: Specimens from acute and convalescent COVID-19 originated in the United States, Italy and Spain.

As originally analysed: Counts of nucleated cells, estimated from reference gene primer amplification, were obtained. Using immunoSEQ multiplex PCR, the repertoire was profiled, and TCRdb retains in-frame clones only, with some absent. V and J calls and clone size come straight from that table; D and trimming were deduced from the DNA. The sample includes about 210,000 clones, 84% of them seen just once. V lost 5 bases and J lost 3, with 14 bases in between. Germline assignment: CDR1 SGHVS and CDR2 FQNEAQ. This CDR3 has 16 residues. The sequence derives from a woman aged 25 to 45 who had been exposed to COVID-19. Sequenced input: PBMCs or T cells enriched from blood (not recorded which). The V gene is TRBV7-8, the J gene TRBJ1-6, with D unclear. CDR3 sequence reads: CASSALRPSYNSPLHF. The CDR3 DNA reads TGTGCCAGCAGCGCCTTGAGGCCGAGCTATAATTCACCCCTCCACTTT.